The 6 T cell receptor beta chains below come from one sample, sequenced in a study of blood T cell repertoires in COVID-19. Some clones are missing from TCRdb's copy, which holds only in-frame ones; the method was immunoSEQ multiplex PCR. The sample has 300,000 to 400,000 clones; approximately 88% are singletons. Sequenced material: peripheral blood. These receptors all stem from a woman aged 45-60 years with active or convalescent COVID-19.

The count of this clone is one. The rearrangement joins TRBV18 to TRBJ2-7; the D gene is possibly TRBD1 (5 bases). The CDR3 is 14 amino acids. V was shortened by 6 bases and J by 0 bases, with 12 bases between the two germline ends. CDR1 is KGHSH, CDR2 LQKENI, per germline. The CDR3 nucleotides read TGTGCCAGCTCCGCACGACAGAGCTCCTACGAGCAGTACTTC. It specifies CASSARQSSYEQYF.

The chain joins TRBV29-1 to TRBJ1-3; D gene unclear. V lost 4 bases, J lost 2 bases, and 6 bases lay in between. CDR1 is SQVTM, CDR2 ANQGSEA, per germline. The CDR3 contains 12 residues. CDR3 DNA: TGCAGCGTTGCAGCGACTGGAAACACCATATATTTT. The encoded protein is CSVAATGNTIYF. The whole variable domain, filled in from reference TRBV29-1 and TRBJ1-3, reads SAVISQKPSRDICQRGTSLTIQCQVDSQVTMMFWYRQQPGQSLTLIATANQGSEATYESGFVIDKFPISRPNLTFSTLTVSNMSPEDSSIYLCSVAATGNTIYFGEGSWLTVV.

The V gene is TRBV7-8, the J gene TRBJ1-2; 8 bases align to TRBD1. Trimming at V came to 5 bases and at J to 3 bases, leaving 2 bases not matched to a gene. The CDR3 has 13 residues. Germline-derived CDR1 and CDR2 are SGHVS and FQNEAQ. CDR3 DNA sequence: TGTGCCAGCAGCCGGACAGGGTACTATGGCTACACCTTC. Amino acids: CASSRTGYYGYTF. The whole variable domain, remainder taken from reference TRBV7-8 and TRBJ1-2, is GAGVSQSPRYKVAKRGQDVALRCDPISGHVSLFWYQQALGQGPEFLTYFQNEAQLDKSGLPSDRFFAERPEGSVSTLKIQRTQQEDSAVYLCASSRTGYYGYTFGSGTRLTVV.

This clone was recorded a few times. This chain links TRBV19 with TRBJ1-2; TRBD1 is a possible D gene (5 bases). Germline V gene sequence: CDR1 LNHDA, CDR2 SQIVND (reference sequence). This CDR3 is built from 13 residues. V was shortened by 7 bases and J by 2 bases, with 11 bases between the two germline ends. CDR3 DNA: TGTGCCAGTAATGGGGCGGAGAACTATGGCTACACCTTC. Translating it yields CASNGAENYGYTF.

V usage is TRBV4-3 and J usage is TRBJ2-1, with a possible D match to TRBD1 (7 bases). The CDR3 extends over 16 amino acids. Per the germline V gene, CDR1 is LGHNA and CDR2 is YSLEER. The V and J ends lost 5 bases and 5 bases respectively, with 19 bases between them. CDR3 bases: TGCGCCAGCAGCGCCTCAGGGGGGATTGGGGACAATGAGCAGTTCTTC. Translated, it gives CASSASGGIGDNEQFF.

The chain's CDR3 is CASSLESGQVGYTF. CDR3 sequence (DNA): TGCGCCAGCAGCTTGGAATCGGGACAGGTTGGCTACACCTTC. The J gene is TRBJ1-2, the V gene TRBV5-1; 8 bases align to TRBD1. The ends lost 0 bases at V and 7 bases at J; junction bases unmatched: 5. The CDR3 extends over 14 amino acids. Germline CDR1 reads SGHRS; CDR2 reads YFSETQ.